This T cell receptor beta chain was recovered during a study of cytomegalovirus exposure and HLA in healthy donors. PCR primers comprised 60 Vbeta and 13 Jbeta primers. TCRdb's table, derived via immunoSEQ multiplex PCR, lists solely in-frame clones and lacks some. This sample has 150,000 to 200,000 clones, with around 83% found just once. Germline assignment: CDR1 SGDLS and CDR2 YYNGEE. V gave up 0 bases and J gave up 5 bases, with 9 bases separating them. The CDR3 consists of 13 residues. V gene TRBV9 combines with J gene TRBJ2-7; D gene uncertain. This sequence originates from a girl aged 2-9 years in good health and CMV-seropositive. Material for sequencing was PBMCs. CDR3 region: CASSVGDRDEQYF. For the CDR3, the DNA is TGTGCCAGCAGCGTAGGCGACCGGGACGAGCAGTACTTC.